This TCR beta chain is drawn from a study of OX40 agonist ivuxolimab in advanced cancers. Repertoires were generated with immunoSEQ multiplex PCR, while TCRdb's copy carries only in-frame clones and drops some. This sample has approximately 45,000 clones, with about 88% found just once. The V end was cut by 0 bases, the J end by 0 bases, with 9 bases between. CDR1 is SGHRS and CDR2 is YFSETQ in the germline V gene. The CDR3 is made up of 15 amino acids. The sequenced sample was CD4+ or CD8+ T cells sorted from blood, obtained in a trial of the OX40 agonist ivuxolimab. The gene calls are TRBV5-1 and TRBJ1-1; possibly TRBD1 for D (5 bases). This sequence originates from an adult with an advanced solid tumor such as melanoma, head and neck, liver or kidney cancer. CDR3 in amino acids: CASSLVRGLNTEAFF. As DNA, the CDR3 is TGCGCCAGCAGCTTGGTTAGGGGTCTGAACACTGAAGCTTTCTTT.